What follows is one TCR beta chain and its context. This clonotype was counted only a few times. What antigen it recognizes has not been identified. No per-base quality is available; no much larger clone lies one base away. The time point label on this specimen signifies: newly diagnosed GD, antithyroid drugs for less than 3 months. For both TCR sequencing and RNA sequencing, RNA was extracted from PBMCs in TRIzol. Graves' disease was diagnosed according to American Thyroid Association guidelines. Recruitment of patients was carried out at an endocrinology department in Xi'an, China. Each patient gave about 8.1 milliliters of peripheral blood, collected in an EDTA anticoagulant tube. Ficoll Paque Plus density gradient separation was used to isolate PBMCs, and no further T cell sorting was done. An Agilent 2100 Bioanalyzer and agarose gel were used to check RNA quality, while a NanoDrop 2000 measured RNA concentration.

Libraries were prepared through multiplex PCR. The instrument given in TCRdb is Illumina HiSeq 4000. To build TCR beta libraries, CDR3 regions were amplified by Arm-PCR using iRepertoire HTBI primers. Gel purification was performed on PCR products prior to sequencing. Turning to the authors' computational methods: Gene usage analysis of CDR3 amino acid clonotypes relied on the approximately 60 TRBV and more than twelve TRBJ segments identified across samples. Filtered high-quality paired reads were merged into contigs using COPE and FqMerger. BLAST was used to align contigs to IMGT TRBV, TRBD and TRBJ reference genes, with CDR3 defined following IMGT. Highly expanded clones were defined as clonotypes with a frequency above 0.1%. Shannon entropy was used to measure repertoire diversity, and the Gini coefficient was used to measure V-J evenness. Public clonotypes were defined as clonotypes shared by more than one individual. TCRdb took the public reads, trimmed them with fastp at Q25, ran MiXCR for clone calling and kept in-frame beta chains. Records with the same CDR3 protein are collapsed into one entry carrying the most frequent genes and DNA. These V and J calls originate from TCRdb's pipeline instead of the authors' own analysis. This sample has about 220,000 distinct CDR3 sequences in its table, and 18% of those were observed once. The ten largest account for roughly a fifth of the sample.

The data were obtained in a study of regulatory T cells in long-lasting Graves disease (TCRdb year 2021). About the study as a whole: Newly diagnosed Graves' disease patients had taken antithyroid drugs for less than 3 months. Peripheral blood TCR sequencing and RNA sequencing compared persistent Graves' disease patients with newly diagnosed Graves' disease patients. The study took place in China and was registered as a clinical trial. A total of approximately 35 samples underwent TCR sequencing: some 13 from persistent and around 20 from newly diagnosed Graves' disease patients. What the work shows at the level of the full study, not this receptor alone: The authors noted that the small sample size was a limitation that may lower accuracy. Sequencing and analysis were restricted to the TCR beta chain. A larger number of public clonotypes was shared among persistent patients (about 2,700) than among newly diagnosed patients (roughly 980). Compared with newly diagnosed patients, persistent Graves' disease patients had lower TCR Shannon entropy and fewer highly expanded clones, which suggests clonal expansion. The study examined only peripheral blood because the primary lesion, thyroid tissue, could not be accessed.

This TCR was sampled from a female donor with Graves disease. Sequences were derived from peripheral blood mononuclear cells (PBMCs), sampled at new diagnosis, from a patient treated with antithyroid drugs.

The CDR3 in this case is CASSSWTGSGEQYF. The base sequence is TGTGCCAGCAGCTCTTGGACAGGCTCCGGCGAGCAGTACTTC. The chain joins TRBV11-2 to TRBJ2-7, and TRBD1 matches 7 of the central bases. The CDR3 covers 14 residues, taking in both the cysteine and the phenylalanine. The DNA shown is the 42-base CDR3, in frame from base 1. From a lookup of the germline V gene, CDR1 and CDR2 are SGHAT and FQNNGV. V loses 4 bases at its end and J loses 6 bases; junction bases beyond the gene matches: 9. Beyond the CDR3, the reference TRBV11-2 and TRBJ2-7 genes provide the residues; the full variable domain reads: EAGVAQSPRYKIIEKRQSVAFWCNPISGHATLYWYQQILGQGPKLLIQFQNNGVVDDSQLPKDRFSAERLKGVDSTLKIQPAKLEDSAVYLCASSSWTGSGEQYFGPGTRLTVT.